Listed here are 18 T cell receptor beta chains from one sample, sequenced in a study of blood T cell repertoires in COVID-19. Sequencing was performed with immunoSEQ multiplex PCR; in TCRdb, only in-frame clones are kept and a portion is missing. The sample consists of 250,000 to 300,000 clones, approximately 90% of them appearing once. The sample comprised PBMCs or T cells enriched from blood (not recorded which). The receptors derive from a man between 18 and 35 years old who had recovered from COVID-19.

As regards this clone: Other DNA sequences of this sample code for an identical CDR3. The DNA for the CDR3 is TGTGCCACCAGTGCCCAGGGGAACACTGAAGCTTTCTTT. Translation: CATSAQGNTEAFF. This chain uses TRBV24-1 with TRBJ1-1; the D gene is possibly TRBD1 (5 bases). The length of the CDR3 is 13 residues. V dropped 5 bases and J dropped 1 base, with 7 bases sitting between them. Per the germline V gene, CDR1 is KGHDR and CDR2 is SFDVKD.

In its sample, this clone was seen once. The chain joins TRBV5-4 to TRBJ2-7; the match to TRBD1 covers 9 bases. CDR3 size: 16 residues. The ends lost 2 bases at V and 3 bases at J; junction bases unmatched: 9. The V gene's germline CDR1 is SGHNT and CDR2 YYREEE (reference sequence). The CDR3 reads CASSFRRGTGYYEQYF. CDR3 coding DNA: TGTGCCAGCAGCTTCCGCCGGGGGACAGGGTACTACGAGCAGTACTTC.

The V and J genes are TRBV11-1 and TRBJ1-1; D remains ambiguous. V lost 2 bases and J 1 base, leaving 11 bases between the germline ends. In germline, CDR1 is SGHAT, CDR2 FQDESV (reference sequence). CDR3 length: 15 residues. The CDR3 spells CASSLRSVRNTEAFF. The CDR3 nucleotides read TGTGCCAGCAGCTTACGGTCGGTAAGGAACACTGAAGCTTTCTTT.

This sequence joins TRBV10-3 and TRBJ1-1; D is uncertain. This CDR3 has 14 residues. V lost 6 bases to trimming and J lost 4 bases, with 15 bases between them. Germline CDR1 and CDR2: ENHRY and SYGVKD. Here the CDR3 DNA reads TGTGCCATCAGGCCCGGGAGGGATGGCACTGAAGCTTTCTTT. This translates into CAIRPGRDGTEAFF.

This clone occurred once. The V and J genes are TRBV2 and TRBJ1-4, with D possibly TRBD1 on 5 matching bases. Trimming took off 7 bases at V and 7 bases at J, with 19 bases between the two ends. Per germline, CDR1 SNHLY and CDR2 FYNNEI. The length of the CDR3 is 15 residues. The CDR3 is CASIRTQGLTEKLFF. As DNA, the CDR3 is TGTGCCAGCATTCGGACCCAGGGACTAACTGAAAAACTGTTTTTT. Combining the CDR3 with reference TRBV2 and TRBJ1-4 gives the whole variable domain EPEVTQTPSHQVTQMGQEVILRCVPISNHLYFYWYRQILGQKVEFLVSFYNNEISEKSEIFDDQFSVERPDGSNFTLKIRSTKLEDSAMYFCASIRTQGLTEKLFFGSGTQLSVL.

About this clone itself: Other DNA variants within this sample encode the same CDR3. The gene calls are TRBV5-4 and TRBJ2-5, with 14 nucleotides matching TRBD2. The ends lost 4 bases at V and 2 bases at J; junction bases unmatched: 4. Germline V gene lookup returns CDR1 SGHNT and CDR2 YYREEE (reference sequence). This CDR3 is built from 16 residues. CDR3 nucleotides: TGTGCCAGCAGCCTGGGACTAGCGGGGGAACAAGAGACCCAGTACTTC. Its protein product is CASSLGLAGEQETQYF.

This clone has only one observation. This chain uses TRBV12-5 with TRBJ2-5; 15 bases fit TRBD2. In germline, CDR1 is LGHNT, CDR2 FRNRAP. The V gene end was trimmed by 5 bases and the J gene end by 2 bases; junction bases not matched to a gene: 3. The CDR3 sequence is 16 residues long. The CDR3 DNA follows: TGTGCTAGTGGTCGAGGGACTAGCGGGGGGCAAGAGACCCAGTACTTC. It encodes CASGRGTSGGQETQYF.

CDR3 nucleotides: TGTGCCAGCAGGAGGGGGACTAGCGGACCCCGAGATACGCAGTATTTT. As protein: CASRRGTSGPRDTQYF. The chain is built from TRBV5-4 and TRBJ2-3, with 11 bases fitting TRBD2. This CDR3 has 16 residues. V trimming: 5 bases; J trimming: 5 bases; junction bases outside the gene matches: 10. Germline V CDR1 and CDR2: SGHNT, YYREEE (reference sequence).

This rearrangement joins TRBV4-1 to TRBJ2-3; tentative D call: TRBD2 (5 bases). V was clipped by 4 bases and J by 2 bases, with 10 bases between them. Germline assignment: CDR1 MGHRA and CDR2 YSYEKL. The CDR3 is 14 residues long. The CDR3 DNA reads TGCGCCAGCAGCCCAACCGGGGACACAGATACGCAGTATTTT. Residues: CASSPTGDTDTQYF.

The rearrangement uses TRBV5-6 and TRBJ2-5; 7 bases align to TRBD2. Trimming cost V 0 bases and J 4 bases; bases outside gene matches: 6. This CDR3 has 15 residues. CDR1 is SGHDT, CDR2 YYEEEE, per germline. CDR3 DNA sequence: TGTGCCAGCAGCTTGGTCGGCGGGAGCGGAGAGACCCAGTACTTC. This sequence encodes CASSLVGGSGETQYF.

J is TRBJ1-2 and V is TRBV18; D unresolved. V lost 2 bases to trimming and J lost 3 bases, with 13 bases between them. The CDR3 sequence is 15 residues long. Germline CDR1 reads KGHSH; CDR2 reads LQKENI. CDR3 sequence reads: CASSPTPEDDYGYTF. DNA for the CDR3: TGTGCCAGCTCACCAACACCTGAAGATGACTATGGCTACACCTTC.

This chain connects TRBV5-1 to TRBJ2-5, with 7 bases fitting TRBD2. The germline CDR1 and CDR2 sequences are SGHRS and YFSETQ. CDR3 length equals 13 residues. V trimming: 5 bases; J trimming: 7 bases; junction bases outside the gene matches: 8. The CDR3 here is CASRATSVPTQYF. Written as DNA, the CDR3 is TGCGCCAGCAGAGCTACTAGCGTGCCGACCCAGTACTTC.

This clone was detected only once. The J gene is TRBJ2-3, the V gene TRBV5-4, with 9 bases matching TRBD1. Germline V lookup: CDR1 SGHNT, CDR2 YYREEE (reference sequence). After removal of 4 bases from V and 1 base from J, the junction contained 10 bases not matched to a gene. This CDR3 is 17 amino acids long. CDR3 protein: CASSEQQGAGGTDTQYF. The CDR3, as DNA: TGTGCCAGCAGCGAACAACAGGGGGCGGGTGGCACAGATACGCAGTATTTT.

The chain couples TRBV2 to TRBJ2-1; 13 nucleotides align to TRBD2. The V gene end was trimmed by 5 bases and the J gene end by 10 bases; junction bases not matched to a gene: 2. CDR1 is SNHLY and CDR2 is FYNNEI in the germline V gene. The CDR3 loop spans 13 amino acids. This CDR3 is CASSTGLAGEQFF. CDR3 DNA: TGTGCCAGCAGTACGGGACTAGCGGGGGAGCAGTTCTTC.

The CDR3 sequence: CASSPMRLAGAPNEQFF. CDR3 bases: TGTGCCAGCAGCCCGATGAGGCTAGCGGGCGCCCCCAATGAGCAGTTCTTC. V and J are TRBV3-1 (or the pseudogene TRBV3-2) and TRBJ2-1; TRBD2 agrees at 8 bases. The germline gives CDR1 LGHDT, CDR2 YNNKEL (reference sequence). The trim removed 4 bases at V and 6 bases at J, leaving 14 bases unmatched. The CDR3 contains 17 residues.

The J gene is TRBJ2-7, the V gene TRBV27; 7 bases map to TRBD2. Trimming at V came to 3 bases and at J to 0 bases, leaving 5 bases not matched to a gene. The CDR3 has 15 residues. Looked up from germline, CDR1 is MNHEY and CDR2 is SMNVEV (reference sequence). The CDR3 reads CASSFAGAASYEQYF. For the CDR3, the DNA is TGTGCCAGCAGTTTCGCGGGAGCGGCCTCCTACGAGCAGTACTTC.

The chain is built from TRBV20-1 and TRBJ1-1; tentative D call: TRBD1 (6 bases). Germline CDR1 DFQATT, CDR2 SNEGSKA (reference sequence). V dropped 6 bases and J dropped 6 bases, with 11 bases sitting between them. This CDR3 spans 11 amino acids. The CDR3 nucleotides are TGCAGTGCCGCACAGGGCTCTGAAGCTTTCTTT. It codes for CSAAQGSEAFF.

This clone was seen just once. CDR3 DNA: TGTGCCAGCAGTTTATGGGGGGGAAGGGAGGAAAAACTGTTTTTT. Protein sequence: CASSLWGGREEKLFF. The chain couples TRBV28 to TRBJ1-4; the D gene is possibly TRBD1 (5 bases). There are 15 residues in the CDR3. Trimming took 0 bases from V and 8 from J, leaving 13 bases between them. The germline CDR1 and CDR2 sequences are MDHEN and SYDVKM.